Many counts were recorded for the clone carrying this T cell receptor (beta chain). The read finishes 3 residues shy of the CDR3 end, and the germline J gene is used to complete it. The data were obtained in a study of T cell clonality in common variable immunodeficiency. Generated by immunoSEQ multiplex PCR, the TCRdb table keeps only in-frame clones and is missing some. The sample gives about 50,000 clones, none seen only once, and the top ten clones hold approximately 1.9%. The germline gives CDR1 SNHLY, CDR2 FYNNEI. The CDR3 extends over 14 amino acids. This receptor was obtained from a person aged 18 to 69 in good health. This chain links TRBV2 with TRBJ1-2, with a weak D call TRBD1 (6 bases). Sequencing was performed on peripheral blood mononuclear cells. The DNA read from the CDR3 is TGTGCCAGCAGTGTACAGGGCCCTCGTCTGGGC. It codes for CASSVQGPRLG. The entire CDR3 protein reads CASSVQGPRLGYTF. Full variable domain (remainder filled in from reference TRBV2 and TRBJ1-2): EPEVTQTPSHQVTQMGQEVILRCVPISNHLYFYWYRQILGQKVEFLVSFYNNEISEKSEIFDDQFSVERPDGSNFTLKIRSTKLEDSAMYFCASSVQGPRLGYTFGSGTRLTVV.